A selection of T cell receptor beta chains follows, all from one sample in a study of CD8 T cells in ankylosing spondylitis. One entry per CDR3 protein results from TCRdb running MiXCR on the 5' RACE reads. The table shows a few hundred thousand distinct CDR3 sequences, with around 20% occurring only once. Sequencing was done on a sample of blood, either unsorted or a sorted T cell fraction (not recorded which). All receptors derive from a female donor with ankylosing spondylitis or in good health (not recorded which). Both conserved end residues are part of each CDR3. The order of the fields is clone size, J gene, D gene, V gene, CDR3 protein, CDR3 DNA. D genes are given only for firm matches. Clone size is not always given. Where it is, it says once, few, many or a class for expanded clones.

.	TRBJ2-4	.	TRBV5-4	CASSLGTRASIQYF	TGTGCCAGCAGCTTGGGGACGCGGGCTAGCATTCAGTACTTC
few	TRBJ1-2	.	TRBV20-1	CSASPSDYGYTF	TGCAGTGCTAGTCCGAGTGACTATGGCTACACCTTC
few	TRBJ2-7	TRBD2	TRBV6-2/TRBV6-3	CASSQTSGRIRSYEQYF	TGTGCCAGCAGCCAGACTAGCGGGAGGATTCGCTCCTACGAGCAGTACTTC
few	TRBJ2-1	.	TRBV15	CATSMPERADSYNEQFF	TGTGCCACCAGCATGCCCGAGCGGGCGGACTCCTACAATGAGCAGTTCTTC
few	TRBJ2-7	.	TRBV5-6	CASSLGHTGRIGEQYF	TGTGCCAGCAGCTTGGGACACACAGGGAGAATCGGCGAGCAGTACTTC
.	TRBJ1-5	.	TRBV7-2	CASSPRPTGGNQPQHF	TGTGCCAGCAGCCCTAGGCCTACGGGCGGCAATCAGCCCCAGCATTTT
.	TRBJ2-5	TRBD2	TRBV20-1	CSASPGLAYQETQYF	TGCAGTGCTAGTCCGGGACTAGCGTACCAAGAGACCCAGTACTTC
few	TRBJ2-5	.	TRBV29-1	CSVEGGGETQYF	TGCAGCGTTGAGGGGGGCGGCGAGACCCAGTACTTC
.	TRBJ2-1	TRBD2	TRBV29-1	CSASGRGGNEQFF	TGCAGCGCCAGCGGGAGGGGGGGCAATGAGCAGTTCTTC
.	TRBJ1-1	.	TRBV12-3/TRBV12-4	CASSLDPPQEAFF	TGTGCCAGCAGCCTGGACCCTCCCCAGGAGGCTTTCTTT
.	TRBJ2-3	.	TRBV10-3	CAIRSGGPPPDTQYF	TGTGCCATCAGGAGCGGCGGCCCCCCCCCTGATACGCAGTATTTT
.	TRBJ2-1	.	TRBV7-2	CASSLGRTPNEQFF	TGTGCCAGCAGCTTAGGCCGGACGCCGAATGAGCAGTTCTTC
.	TRBJ1-4	TRBD1	TRBV15	CATSRDGTGVSGEKLFF	TGTGCCACCAGCAGAGACGGCACAGGGGTTTCAGGGGAAAAACTGTTTTTT
.	TRBJ2-7	.	TRBV3-1	CASSQDASAYEQYF	TGTGCCAGCAGCCAAGACGCGAGTGCCTACGAGCAGTACTTC
many	TRBJ2-1	TRBD1	TRBV12-3/TRBV12-4	CASSPRTGGVSEQFF	TGTGCCAGCAGTCCTAGGACAGGGGGAGTAAGTGAGCAGTTCTTC
few	TRBJ2-2	.	TRBV30	CAWSDIENTGELFF	TGTGCCTGGAGCGACATAGAGAACACCGGGGAGCTGTTTTTT